This T cell receptor (beta chain) was captured by sequencing in a study of Tregs in tolerant kidney transplant recipients. Related graft donors supplied nonmyeloablative bone marrow transplants, and mixed chimerism was transient. The CDR3 loop spans 15 amino acids. Trimming removed 4 bases from V and 4 bases from J; junction bases left unmatched: 9. Germline CDR1 reads SGHRS; CDR2 reads YFSETQ. Clones were read by immunoSEQ multiplex PCR, and TCRdb kept only the in-frame ones, dropping some. Its table lists tens of thousands of clones. Turning to this clone: The sequenced fragment ends 3 residues before the CDR3 boundary, so the rest is inferred from the germline J gene.

This receptor was obtained from a human patient who received a combined kidney and bone marrow transplant. Some of the T cells may derive from the graft donor. The sequencing used CD4+ T cells from blood (PBMCs), collected 24 months after the transplant. The V gene is TRBV5-1, the J gene TRBJ2-7; 9 nucleotides match TRBD1. The DNA read from the CDR3 is TGCGCCAGCAGCCCCGGACAGGGGCCTAATTACGAG. This gives the protein CASSPGQGPNYE. In full, the CDR3 reads CASSPGQGPNYEQYF.